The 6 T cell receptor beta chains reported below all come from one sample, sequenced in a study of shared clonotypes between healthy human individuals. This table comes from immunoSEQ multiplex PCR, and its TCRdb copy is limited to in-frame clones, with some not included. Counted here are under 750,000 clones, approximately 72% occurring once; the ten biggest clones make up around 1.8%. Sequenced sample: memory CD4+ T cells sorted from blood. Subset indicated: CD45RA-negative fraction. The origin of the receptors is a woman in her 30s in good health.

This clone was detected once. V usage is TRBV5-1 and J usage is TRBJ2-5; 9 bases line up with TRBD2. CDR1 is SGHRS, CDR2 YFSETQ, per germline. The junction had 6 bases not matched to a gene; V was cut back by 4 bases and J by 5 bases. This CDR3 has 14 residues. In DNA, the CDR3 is TGCGCCAGCAGCCTTAGCGGGAGAGATGAGACCCAGTACTTC. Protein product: CASSLSGRDETQYF.

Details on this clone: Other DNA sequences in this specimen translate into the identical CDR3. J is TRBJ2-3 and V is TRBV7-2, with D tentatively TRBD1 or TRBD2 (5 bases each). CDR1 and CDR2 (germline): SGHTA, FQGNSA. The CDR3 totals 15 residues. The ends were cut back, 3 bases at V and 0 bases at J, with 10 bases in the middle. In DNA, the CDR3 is TGTGCCAGCAGCTTGGCCTGGGGGAGCACAGATACGCAGTATTTT. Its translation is CASSLAWGSTDTQYF.

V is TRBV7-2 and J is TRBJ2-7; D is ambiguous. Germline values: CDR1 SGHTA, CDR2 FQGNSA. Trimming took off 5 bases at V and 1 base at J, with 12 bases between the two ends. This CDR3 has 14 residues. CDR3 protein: CASSPMGRSYEQYF. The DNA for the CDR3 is TGTGCCAGCAGCCCTATGGGCAGATCCTACGAGCAGTACTTC.

Here the CDR3 DNA reads TGTGCCAGCTGCCTGACTAGCGCCAACACCGGGGAGCTGTTTTTT. This codes for CASCLTSANTGELFF. The V call is TRBV11-2, the J call TRBJ2-2; the match to TRBD2 covers 8 bases. Germline values: CDR1 SGHAT, CDR2 FQNNGV. The CDR3 consists of 15 residues. The V gene end was trimmed by 8 bases and the J gene end by 2 bases; junction bases not matched to a gene: 7.

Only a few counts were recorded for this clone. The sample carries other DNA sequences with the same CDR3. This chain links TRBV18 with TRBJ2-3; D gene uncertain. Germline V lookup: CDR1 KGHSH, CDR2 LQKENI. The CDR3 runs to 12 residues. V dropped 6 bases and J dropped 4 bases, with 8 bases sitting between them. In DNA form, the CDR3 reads TGTGCCAGCTCGTCCTCCTCAGATACGCAGTATTTT. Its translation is CASSSSSDTQYF.

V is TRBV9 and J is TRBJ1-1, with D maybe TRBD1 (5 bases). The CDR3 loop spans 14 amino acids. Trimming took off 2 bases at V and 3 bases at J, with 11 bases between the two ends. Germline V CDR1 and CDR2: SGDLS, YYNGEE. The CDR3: CASSVSGTHTEAFF. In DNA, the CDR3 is TGTGCCAGCAGCGTCTCGGGGACTCACACTGAAGCTTTCTTT.